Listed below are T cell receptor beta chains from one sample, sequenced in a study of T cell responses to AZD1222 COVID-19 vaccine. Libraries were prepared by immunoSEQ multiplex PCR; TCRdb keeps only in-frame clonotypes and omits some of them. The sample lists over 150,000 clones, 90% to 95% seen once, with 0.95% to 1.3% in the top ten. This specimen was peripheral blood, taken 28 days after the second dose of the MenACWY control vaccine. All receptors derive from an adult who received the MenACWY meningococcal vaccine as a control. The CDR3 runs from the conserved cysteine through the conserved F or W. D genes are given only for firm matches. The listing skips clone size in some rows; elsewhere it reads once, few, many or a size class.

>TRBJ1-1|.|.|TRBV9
CASSVVPDPTEAFF
TGTGCCAGCAGCGTAGTTCCAGACCCAACTGAAGCTTTCTTT
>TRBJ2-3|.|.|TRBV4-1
CASSHDPQGSADTQYF
TGCGCCAGCAGCCACGACCCCCAGGGTTCCGCAGATACGCAGTATTTT
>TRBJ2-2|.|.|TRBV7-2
CASSFRRGANTGELFF
TGTGCCAGCAGCTTCCGAAGAGGCGCGAACACCGGGGAGCTGTTTTTT
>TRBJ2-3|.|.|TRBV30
CAWSKGTGSDTQYF
TGTGCCTGGAGTAAGGGCACGGGCTCAGATACGCAGTATTTT
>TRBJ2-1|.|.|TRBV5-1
CASSLELAHGYNEQFF
TGCGCCAGCAGCTTGGAACTAGCCCATGGCTACAATGAGCAGTTCTTC
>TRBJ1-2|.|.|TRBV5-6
CASSLARGQRYGYTF
TGTGCCAGCAGCTTGGCGAGGGGCCAGAGATATGGCTACACCTTC
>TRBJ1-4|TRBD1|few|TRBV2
CASTWDRANEKLFF
TGTGCCAGCACCTGGGACAGGGCTAATGAAAAACTGTTTTTT
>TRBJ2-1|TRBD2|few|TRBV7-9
CASRPPLAGGGNEQFF
TGTGCCAGCAGACCACCCCTAGCGGGGGGCGGGAATGAGCAGTTCTTC
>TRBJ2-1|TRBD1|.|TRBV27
CASSTVGTGINEQFF
TGTGCCAGCAGTACCGTCGGGACAGGGATCAATGAGCAGTTCTTC
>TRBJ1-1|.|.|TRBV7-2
CASSLEVPGAEAFF
TGTGCCAGCAGCTTAGAGGTCCCAGGGGCTGAAGCTTTCTTT
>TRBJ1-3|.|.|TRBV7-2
CASSLVGGGGNTIYF
TGTGCCAGCAGCTTAGTGGGGGGAGGGGGAAACACCATATATTTT
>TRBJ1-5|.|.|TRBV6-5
CASSYKGNQPQHF
TGTGCCAGCAGTTATAAAGGCAATCAGCCCCAGCATTTT
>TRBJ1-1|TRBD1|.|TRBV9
CASSVLPRQGTEAFF
TGTGCCAGCAGCGTCCTACCCCGACAGGGCACTGAAGCTTTCTTT
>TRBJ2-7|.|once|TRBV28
CASSLSSYEQYF
TGTGCCAGCAGTTTGAGCTCCTACGAGCAGTACTTC
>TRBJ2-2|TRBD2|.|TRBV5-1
CASSLGLAGANTGELFF
TGCGCCAGCAGCTTGGGACTAGCGGGAGCCAACACCGGGGAGCTGTTTTTT
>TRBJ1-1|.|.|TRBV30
CAWSVQTNTEAFF
TGTGCCTGGAGTGTACAGACGAACACTGAAGCTTTCTTT
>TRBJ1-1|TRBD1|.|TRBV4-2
CASSQQTGSNTEAFF
TGTGCCAGCAGCCAACAGACAGGGTCGAACACTGAAGCTTTCTTT
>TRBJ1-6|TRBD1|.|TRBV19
CASSPQGQGVSSPLHF
TGTGCCAGTAGTCCACAGGGACAGGGTGTAAGTTCACCCCTCCACTTT
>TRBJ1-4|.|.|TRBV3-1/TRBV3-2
CASSPRRNEKLFF
TGTGCCAGCAGCCCCCGCCGGAATGAAAAACTGTTTTTT
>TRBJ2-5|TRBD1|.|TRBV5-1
CASSSPGQGTQYF
TGCGCCAGCAGCAGTCCGGGACAGGGAACGCAGTACTTC
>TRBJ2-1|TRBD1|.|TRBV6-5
CASRQDRGLNNEQFF
TGTGCCAGCAGGCAGGACAGGGGGCTCAACAATGAGCAGTTCTTC
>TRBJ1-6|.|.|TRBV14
CASSREPSGNSPLHF
TGTGCCAGCAGCCGCGAACCGTCAGGGAATTCACCCCTCCACTTT
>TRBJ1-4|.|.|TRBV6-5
CASSLGTPRANEKLFF
TGTGCCAGCAGTTTAGGTACTCCGAGGGCTAATGAAAAACTGTTTTTT
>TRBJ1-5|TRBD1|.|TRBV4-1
CASSWTGGELGNQPQHF
TGCGCCAGCAGCTGGACAGGGGGAGAACTGGGCAATCAGCCCCAGCATTTT
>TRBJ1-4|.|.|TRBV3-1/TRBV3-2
CASSQTPFSGDEKLFF
TGTGCCAGCAGCCAAACGCCGTTTAGCGGGGACGAAAAACTGTTTTTT
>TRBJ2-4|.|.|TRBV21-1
CASSISGTGSLNIQYF
TGTGCCAGCAGCATTTCCGGGACAGGGAGTCTAAACATTCAGTACTTC